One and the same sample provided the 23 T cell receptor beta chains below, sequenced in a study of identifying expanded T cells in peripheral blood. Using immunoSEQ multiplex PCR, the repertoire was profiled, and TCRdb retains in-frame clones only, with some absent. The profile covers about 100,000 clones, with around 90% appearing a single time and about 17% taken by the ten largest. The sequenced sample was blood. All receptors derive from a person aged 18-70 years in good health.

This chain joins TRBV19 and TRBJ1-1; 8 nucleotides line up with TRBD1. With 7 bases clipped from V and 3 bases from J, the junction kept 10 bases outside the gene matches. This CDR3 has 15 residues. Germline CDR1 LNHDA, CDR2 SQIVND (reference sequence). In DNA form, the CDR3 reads TGTGCCAGTACCCTCACCTCGACAGGGGACACTGAAGCTTTCTTT. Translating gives CASTLTSTGDTEAFF.

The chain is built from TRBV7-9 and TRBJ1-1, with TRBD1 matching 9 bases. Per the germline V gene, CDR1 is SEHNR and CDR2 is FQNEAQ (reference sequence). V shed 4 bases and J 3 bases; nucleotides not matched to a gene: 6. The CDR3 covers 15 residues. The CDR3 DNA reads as TGTGCCAGCAGCTCGCAACAGGGGGCTGACACTGAAGCTTTCTTT. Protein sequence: CASSSQQGADTEAFF.

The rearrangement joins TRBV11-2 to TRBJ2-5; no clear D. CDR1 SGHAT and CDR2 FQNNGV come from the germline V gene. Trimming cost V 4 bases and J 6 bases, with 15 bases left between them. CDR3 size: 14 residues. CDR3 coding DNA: TGTGCCAGCAGCTCCATCACCGATGGGAAGACCCAGTACTTC. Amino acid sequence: CASSSITDGKTQYF.

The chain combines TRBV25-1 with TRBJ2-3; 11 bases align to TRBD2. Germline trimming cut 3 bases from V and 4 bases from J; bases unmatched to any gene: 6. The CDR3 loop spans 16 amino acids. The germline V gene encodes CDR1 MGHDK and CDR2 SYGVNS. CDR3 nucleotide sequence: TGTGCCAGCAGTGAGTCGGGACTAGCGGAGTCAGATACGCAGTATTTT. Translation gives CASSESGLAESDTQYF.

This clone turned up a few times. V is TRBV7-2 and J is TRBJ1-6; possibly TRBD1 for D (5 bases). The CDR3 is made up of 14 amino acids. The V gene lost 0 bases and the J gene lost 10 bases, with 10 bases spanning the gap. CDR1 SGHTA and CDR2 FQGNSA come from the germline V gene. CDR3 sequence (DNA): TGTGCCAGCAGCTTAGCGCTCGGGGGATCACCCCTCCACTTT. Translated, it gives CASSLALGGSPLHF.

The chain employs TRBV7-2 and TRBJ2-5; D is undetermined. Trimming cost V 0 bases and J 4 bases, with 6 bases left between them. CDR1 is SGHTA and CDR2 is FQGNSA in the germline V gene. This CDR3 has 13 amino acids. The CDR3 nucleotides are TGTGCCAGCAGCTTAGCAGACCTAGAGACCCAGTACTTC. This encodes CASSLADLETQYF.

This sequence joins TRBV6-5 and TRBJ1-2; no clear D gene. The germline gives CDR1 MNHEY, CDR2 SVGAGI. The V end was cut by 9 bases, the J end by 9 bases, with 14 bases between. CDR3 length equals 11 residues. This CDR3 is CARSLGLRYTF. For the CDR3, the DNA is TGTGCCAGGTCCCTCGGTTTGCGCTACACCTTC.

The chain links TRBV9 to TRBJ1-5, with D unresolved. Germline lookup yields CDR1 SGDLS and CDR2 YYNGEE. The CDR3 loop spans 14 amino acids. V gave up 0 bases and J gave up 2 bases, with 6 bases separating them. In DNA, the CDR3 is TGTGCCAGCAGCGTAGGGGTCCGCAATCAGCCCCAGCATTTT. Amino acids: CASSVGVRNQPQHF.

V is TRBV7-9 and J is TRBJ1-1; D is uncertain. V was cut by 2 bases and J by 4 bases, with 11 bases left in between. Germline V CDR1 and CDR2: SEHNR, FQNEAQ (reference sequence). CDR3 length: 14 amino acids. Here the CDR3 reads CASSLMRAGTEAFF. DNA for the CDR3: TGTGCCAGCAGCTTAATGAGGGCAGGCACTGAAGCTTTCTTT.

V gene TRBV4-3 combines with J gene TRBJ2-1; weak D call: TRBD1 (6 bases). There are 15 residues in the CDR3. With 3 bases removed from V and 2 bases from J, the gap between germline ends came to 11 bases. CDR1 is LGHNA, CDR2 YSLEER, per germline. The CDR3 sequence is CASSQSGAPYNEQFF. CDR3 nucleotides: TGCGCCAGCAGCCAGTCAGGGGCCCCCTACAATGAGCAGTTCTTC.

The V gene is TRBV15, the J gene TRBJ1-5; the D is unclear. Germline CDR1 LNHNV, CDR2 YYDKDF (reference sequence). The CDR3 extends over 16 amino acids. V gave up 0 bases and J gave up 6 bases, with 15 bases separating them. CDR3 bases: TGTGCCACCAGCAGAGATGGTCTTGTAGACGGTCAGCCCCAGCATTTT. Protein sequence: CATSRDGLVDGQPQHF. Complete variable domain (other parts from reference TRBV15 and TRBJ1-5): DAMVIQNPRYQVTQFGKPVTLSCSQTLNHNVMYWYQQKSSQAPKLLFHYYDKDFNNEADTPDNFQSRRPNTSFCFLDIRSPGLGDTAMYLCATSRDGLVDGQPQHFGDGTRLSIL.

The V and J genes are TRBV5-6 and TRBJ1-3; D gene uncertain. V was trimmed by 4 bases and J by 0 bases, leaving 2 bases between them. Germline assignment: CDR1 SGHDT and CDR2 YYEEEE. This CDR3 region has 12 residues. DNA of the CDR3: TGTGCCAGCAGCCGCTCTGGAAACACCATATATTTT. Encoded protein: CASSRSGNTIYF.

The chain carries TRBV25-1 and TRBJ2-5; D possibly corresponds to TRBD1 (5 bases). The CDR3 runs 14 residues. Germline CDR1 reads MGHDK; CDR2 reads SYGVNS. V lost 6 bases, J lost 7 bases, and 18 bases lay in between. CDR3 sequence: CASSQPQGRGTQYF. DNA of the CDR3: TGTGCCAGCAGCCAACCCCAGGGAAGAGGGACCCAGTACTTC.

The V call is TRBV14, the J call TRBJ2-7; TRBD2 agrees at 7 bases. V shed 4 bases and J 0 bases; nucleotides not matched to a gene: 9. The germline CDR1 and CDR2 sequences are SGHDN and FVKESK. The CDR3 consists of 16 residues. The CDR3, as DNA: TGTGCCAGCAGCCCCGGTGGGGGGGTGAGCTCCTACGAGCAGTACTTC. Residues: CASSPGGGVSSYEQYF.

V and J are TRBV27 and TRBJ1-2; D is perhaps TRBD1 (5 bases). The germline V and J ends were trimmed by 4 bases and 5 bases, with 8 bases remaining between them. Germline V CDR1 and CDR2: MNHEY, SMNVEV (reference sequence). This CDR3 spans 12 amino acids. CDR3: CASSSAGYGYTF. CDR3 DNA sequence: TGTGCCAGCAGTTCAGCAGGGTATGGCTACACCTTC.

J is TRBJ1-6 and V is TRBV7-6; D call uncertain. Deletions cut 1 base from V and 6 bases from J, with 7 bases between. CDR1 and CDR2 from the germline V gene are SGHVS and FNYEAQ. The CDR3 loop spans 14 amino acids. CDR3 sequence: CASSLEGGNSPLHF. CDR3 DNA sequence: TGTGCCAGCAGCTTAGAGGGCGGTAATTCACCCCTCCACTTT.

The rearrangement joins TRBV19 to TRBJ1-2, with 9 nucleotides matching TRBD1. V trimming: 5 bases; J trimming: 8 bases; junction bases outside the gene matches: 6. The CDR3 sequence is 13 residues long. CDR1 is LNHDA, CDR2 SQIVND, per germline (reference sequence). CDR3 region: CASSGTGTSGYTF. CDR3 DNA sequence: TGTGCCAGTAGTGGGACAGGGACTTCCGGCTACACCTTC.

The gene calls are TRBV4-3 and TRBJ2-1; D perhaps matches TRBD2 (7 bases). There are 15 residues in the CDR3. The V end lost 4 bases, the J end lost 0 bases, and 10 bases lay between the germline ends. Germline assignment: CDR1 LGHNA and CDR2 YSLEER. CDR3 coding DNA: TGCGCCAGCAGCCGAGGGGGGGCCTCCTACAATGAGCAGTTCTTC. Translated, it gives CASSRGGASYNEQFF.

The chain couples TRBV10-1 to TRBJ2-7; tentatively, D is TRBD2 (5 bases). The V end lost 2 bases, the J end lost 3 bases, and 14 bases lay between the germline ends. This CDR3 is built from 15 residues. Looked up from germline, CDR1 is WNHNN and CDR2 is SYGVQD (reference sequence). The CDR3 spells CASSENAGHVYEQYF. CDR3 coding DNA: TGCGCCAGCAGTGAGAATGCGGGCCATGTCTACGAGCAGTACTTC.

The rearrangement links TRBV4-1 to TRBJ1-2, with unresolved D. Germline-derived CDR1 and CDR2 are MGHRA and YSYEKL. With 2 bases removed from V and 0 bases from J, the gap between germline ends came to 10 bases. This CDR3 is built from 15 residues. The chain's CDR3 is CASSQLTRANYGYTF. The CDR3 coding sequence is TGCGCCAGCAGCCAACTAACTCGAGCTAACTATGGCTACACCTTC.

CDR3 bases: TGTGCCAGCAGGCCGGGACTTACCTACAATGAGCAGTTCTTC. It specifies CASRPGLTYNEQFF. The chain joins TRBV6-6 to TRBJ2-1, with TRBD2 as a possible D gene (6 bases). Germline CDR1 reads MNHNY; CDR2 reads SVGAGI (reference sequence). The CDR3 has 14 amino acids. V was trimmed by 6 bases and J by 2 bases, leaving 11 bases between them.

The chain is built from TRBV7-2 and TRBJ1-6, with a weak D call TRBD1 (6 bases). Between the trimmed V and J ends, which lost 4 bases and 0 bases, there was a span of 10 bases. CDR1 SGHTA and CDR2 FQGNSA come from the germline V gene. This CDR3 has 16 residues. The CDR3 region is CASSSGHSSYNSPLHF. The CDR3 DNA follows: TGTGCCAGCAGCTCGGGACATAGCTCCTATAATTCACCCCTCCACTTT.

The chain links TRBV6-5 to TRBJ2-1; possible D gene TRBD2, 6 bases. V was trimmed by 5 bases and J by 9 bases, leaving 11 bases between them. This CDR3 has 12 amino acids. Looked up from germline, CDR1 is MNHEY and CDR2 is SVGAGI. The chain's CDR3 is CASSLPGLEQFF. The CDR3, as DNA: TGTGCCAGCAGTCTTCCGGGACTTGAGCAGTTCTTC.